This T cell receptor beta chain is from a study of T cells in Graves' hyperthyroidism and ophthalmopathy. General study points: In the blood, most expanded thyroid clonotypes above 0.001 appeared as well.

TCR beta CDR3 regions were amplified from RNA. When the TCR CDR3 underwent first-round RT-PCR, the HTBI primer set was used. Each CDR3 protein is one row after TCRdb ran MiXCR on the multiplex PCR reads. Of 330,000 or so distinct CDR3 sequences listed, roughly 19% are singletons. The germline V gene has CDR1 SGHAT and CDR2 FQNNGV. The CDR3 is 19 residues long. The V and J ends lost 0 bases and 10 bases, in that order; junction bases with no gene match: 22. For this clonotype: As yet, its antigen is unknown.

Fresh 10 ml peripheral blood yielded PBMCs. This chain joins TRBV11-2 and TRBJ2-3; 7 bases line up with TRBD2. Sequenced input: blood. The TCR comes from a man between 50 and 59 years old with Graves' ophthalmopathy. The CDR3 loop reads CASSLDPLAGRNTGDAQYF. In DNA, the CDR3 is TGTGCCAGCAGCTTAGATCCCTTAGCGGGTCGGAACACCGGGGACGCGCAGTATTTT.